A selection of T cell receptor beta chains follows, all from one sample in a study of blood T cell repertoires in COVID-19. Using immunoSEQ multiplex PCR, the repertoire was profiled, and TCRdb retains in-frame clones only, with some absent. This table has over 85,000 clones, nearly 90% appearing once. Sequencing was done on a sample of peripheral blood. The receptors come from a human donor in a cohort sampled during active COVID-19. The CDR3 runs from the conserved cysteine through the conserved F or W. The order of the fields is clone size, J gene, V gene, D gene, CDR3 protein, CDR3 DNA. A D gene is named only where the DNA matches it firmly. Clone size is stated in some rows and not others, as once, few, many or a class when expanded.

clone size: .; J gene: TRBJ2-5; V gene: TRBV29-1; D gene: .; CDR3 protein: CSVGGSRGETQYF; CDR3 DNA: TGCAGCGTTGGGGGGAGCCGGGGGGAGACCCAGTACTTC
clone size: .; J gene: TRBJ2-1; V gene: TRBV6-5; D gene: TRBD2; CDR3 protein: CASSYVSGVRNEQFF; CDR3 DNA: TGTGCCAGCAGTTATGTTAGCGGGGTCCGCAATGAGCAGTTCTTC
clone size: .; J gene: TRBJ1-2; V gene: TRBV19; D gene: TRBD1; CDR3 protein: CASRPQGAGGYTF; CDR3 DNA: TGTGCCAGTAGGCCACAGGGGGCTGGAGGCTACACCTTC
clone size: .; J gene: TRBJ1-1; V gene: TRBV30; D gene: TRBD1; CDR3 protein: CAWSPGQGPEAFF; CDR3 DNA: TGTGCCTGGAGCCCGGGACAGGGTCCTGAAGCTTTCTTT
clone size: .; J gene: TRBJ2-3; V gene: TRBV28; D gene: .; CDR3 protein: CASGGGTDTQYF; CDR3 DNA: TGTGCCAGCGGAGGCGGAACAGATACGCAGTATTTT
clone size: .; J gene: TRBJ1-3; V gene: TRBV2; D gene: .; CDR3 protein: CASSSQGFLGNTIYF; CDR3 DNA: TGTGCCAGCAGTAGTCAGGGATTCCTTGGAAACACCATATATTTT
clone size: .; J gene: TRBJ2-3; V gene: TRBV10-2; D gene: TRBD2; CDR3 protein: CASSSSSLAGGTDTQYF; CDR3 DNA: TGCGCCAGCAGCTCTTCCTCCCTAGCGGGAGGCACAGATACGCAGTATTTT
clone size: .; J gene: TRBJ2-3; V gene: TRBV12-5; D gene: TRBD1; CDR3 protein: CAISDQGGTDTQYF; CDR3 DNA: TGTGCTATATCGGACCAGGGGGGCACAGATACGCAGTATTTT
clone size: .; J gene: TRBJ2-5; V gene: TRBV28; D gene: .; CDR3 protein: CASGGQETQYF; CDR3 DNA: TGTGCCAGCGGAGGCCAAGAGACCCAGTACTTC
clone size: .; J gene: TRBJ1-1; V gene: TRBV27; D gene: .; CDR3 protein: CASSFQGGRTEAFF; CDR3 DNA: TGTGCCAGCAGTTTCCAGGGTGGGCGCACTGAAGCTTTCTTT
clone size: .; J gene: TRBJ1-2; V gene: TRBV18; D gene: .; CDR3 protein: CASSPPGPPGGGYTF; CDR3 DNA: TGTGCCAGCTCACCACCGGGTCCCCCGGGGGGTGGCTACACCTTC
clone size: .; J gene: TRBJ2-1; V gene: TRBV27; D gene: TRBD2; CDR3 protein: CASSLTSGHNEQFF; CDR3 DNA: TGTGCCAGCAGTTTGACTAGCGGGCATAATGAGCAGTTCTTC
clone size: .; J gene: TRBJ2-3; V gene: TRBV3-1/TRBV3-2; D gene: .; CDR3 protein: CASSPPGGEATTDTQYF; CDR3 DNA: TGTGCCAGCAGCCCACCCGGGGGAGAGGCTACCACAGATACGCAGTATTTT
clone size: .; J gene: TRBJ2-5; V gene: TRBV20-1; D gene: .; CDR3 protein: CSASPGKETQYF; CDR3 DNA: TGCAGTGCTAGTCCGGGTAAAGAGACCCAGTACTTC
clone size: .; J gene: TRBJ1-2; V gene: TRBV9; D gene: TRBD1; CDR3 protein: CASSVGGDRVPYGYTF; CDR3 DNA: TGTGCCAGCAGCGTAGGAGGGGACAGGGTTCCCTATGGCTACACCTTC
clone size: once; J gene: TRBJ2-6; V gene: TRBV21-1; D gene: .; CDR3 protein: CASPRGGCLSGANVLTF; CDR3 DNA: TGTGCCAGCCCCCGGGGGGGCTGCCTCTCTGGGGCCAACGTCCTGACTTTC
clone size: once; J gene: TRBJ2-6; V gene: TRBV6-5; D gene: .; CDR3 protein: CASSRDYSGANVLTF; CDR3 DNA: TGTGCCAGCAGTCGGGATTACTCTGGGGCCAACGTCCTGACTTTC
clone size: .; J gene: TRBJ1-5; V gene: TRBV19; D gene: .; CDR3 protein: CASSMVQNSNQPQHF; CDR3 DNA: TGTGCCAGTAGTATGGTACAGAATAGCAATCAGCCCCAGCATTTT
clone size: .; J gene: TRBJ2-7; V gene: TRBV18; D gene: .; CDR3 protein: CASSPRDNSYEQYF; CDR3 DNA: TGTGCCAGCTCACCACGGGACAACTCCTACGAGCAGTACTTC
clone size: .; J gene: TRBJ2-1; V gene: TRBV23-1; D gene: .; CDR3 protein: CASSRGGMDEQFF; CDR3 DNA: TGCGCCAGCAGTCGGGGCGGTATGGATGAGCAGTTCTTC
clone size: once; J gene: TRBJ2-2; V gene: TRBV3-1/TRBV3-2; D gene: .; CDR3 protein: CASSQGGAGVTGELFF; CDR3 DNA: TGTGCCAGCAGCCAAGGTGGGGCAGGGGTCACCGGGGAGCTGTTTTTT
clone size: once; J gene: TRBJ1-1; V gene: TRBV7-3; D gene: .; CDR3 protein: CASSLRIDLTEAFF; CDR3 DNA: TGTGCCAGCAGCCTCCGAATAGACTTAACTGAAGCTTTCTTT
clone size: .; J gene: TRBJ2-7; V gene: TRBV3-1/TRBV3-2; D gene: TRBD2; CDR3 protein: CASSLAGGPIPEQYF; CDR3 DNA: TGTGCCAGCAGCCTAGCGGGAGGGCCTATTCCTGAGCAGTACTTC
clone size: .; J gene: TRBJ2-1; V gene: TRBV28; D gene: TRBD1; CDR3 protein: CASWDRYNEQFF; CDR3 DNA: TGTGCCAGCTGGGACAGGTACAATGAGCAGTTCTTC
clone size: .; J gene: TRBJ1-2; V gene: TRBV18; D gene: TRBD1; CDR3 protein: CASSTTRDRLFF; CDR3 DNA: TGTGCCAGCTCAACTACTAGGGACAGGCTTTTCTTC
clone size: .; J gene: TRBJ2-3; V gene: TRBV9; D gene: TRBD2; CDR3 protein: CASSAGNSGGGDTQYF; CDR3 DNA: TGTGCCAGCAGCGCGGGCAATAGCGGGGGCGGTGATACGCAGTATTTT
clone size: .; J gene: TRBJ2-2; V gene: TRBV19; D gene: .; CDR3 protein: CASSQGGSAGELFF; CDR3 DNA: TGTGCCAGTAGCCAGGGTGGTTCCGCCGGGGAGCTGTTTTTT
clone size: .; J gene: TRBJ1-3; V gene: TRBV9; D gene: TRBD1; CDR3 protein: CASSEETGNSGNTIYF; CDR3 DNA: TGTGCCAGCAGCGAAGAGACAGGGAACTCTGGAAACACCATATATTTT
clone size: .; J gene: TRBJ1-1; V gene: TRBV18; D gene: .; CDR3 protein: CASSAGAQDTEAFF; CDR3 DNA: TGTGCCAGCTCTGCGGGGGCGCAGGACACTGAAGCTTTCTTT
clone size: .; J gene: TRBJ1-4; V gene: TRBV5-1; D gene: TRBD1; CDR3 protein: CASSTGQGNEKLFF; CDR3 DNA: TGCGCCAGCAGCACGGGACAGGGAAATGAAAAACTGTTTTTT
clone size: .; J gene: TRBJ2-7; V gene: TRBV7-2; D gene: .; CDR3 protein: CASSLVDNYEQYF; CDR3 DNA: TGTGCCAGCAGCTTAGTGGACAACTACGAGCAGTACTTC
clone size: .; J gene: TRBJ1-2; V gene: TRBV10-1; D gene: .; CDR3 protein: CASSEGRGHGYTF; CDR3 DNA: TGCGCCAGCAGTGAGGGCAGGGGCCATGGCTACACCTTC
clone size: .; J gene: TRBJ1-2; V gene: TRBV7-9; D gene: .; CDR3 protein: CASSSRQDDGYTF; CDR3 DNA: TGTGCCAGCAGCTCGAGACAGGATGATGGCTACACCTTC
clone size: .; J gene: TRBJ1-1; V gene: TRBV3-1/TRBV3-2; D gene: .; CDR3 protein: CASSQGSAVFEAEAFF; CDR3 DNA: TGTGCCAGCAGCCAAGGTAGTGCCGTTTTTGAAGCTGAAGCTTTCTTT
clone size: .; J gene: TRBJ2-1; V gene: TRBV11-3; D gene: TRBD2; CDR3 protein: CASSLLAGNGQFF; CDR3 DNA: TGTGCCAGCAGCTTACTAGCGGGAAACGGGCAGTTCTTC
clone size: once; J gene: TRBJ2-6; V gene: TRBV9; D gene: .; CDR3 protein: CASSVEGVGANVLTF; CDR3 DNA: TGTGCCAGCAGCGTAGAGGGGGTTGGGGCCAACGTCCTGACTTTC